One T cell receptor (beta chain) is described in this entry. The same CDR3 can be traced to other DNA sequences in this sample. Authors' analysis steps: Cell counts per sample came from amplifying reference gene primers. Sequenced by immunoSEQ multiplex PCR; TCRdb stores in-frame clones only, minus some. The V and J calls and clone size are taken from that table; D and trimming were inferred from the DNA. Of about 350,000 clones in the sample, about 92% were seen once. This entry comes from a study of blood T cell repertoires in COVID-19. Study details: From the United States, Italy and Spain came samples of acute and convalescent COVID-19.

CDR3 length: 14 amino acids. Germline V gives CDR1 MNHNY, CDR2 SVGAGI (reference sequence). Trimming cost V 0 bases and J 4 bases, with 7 bases left between them. The V and J genes are TRBV6-6 and TRBJ1-5, with D possibly matching TRBD1 (5 bases). The specimen sequenced was peripheral blood. The receptor was derived from a woman in her fifties or sixties with COVID-19, enrolled during active disease. The CDR3 DNA sequence: TGTGCCAGCAGTTACTCGGGGGGGAATCAGCCCCAGCATTTT. Protein: CASSYSGGNQPQHF.